This TCR beta chain was recorded in a study of T cell responses to AZD1222 COVID-19 vaccine. General study points: In a largely white British group with more females than males, clonal diversity was possibly underestimated. Nearly half of spike-specific TCRs reportedly go after variant regions that carry no mutations. No repertoire was sampled before or during the peak T cell response, only after it. Spike was spanned by vaccine-associated CD4 TCRs, which were dominant at 160-218 and 743-854.

Repertoires were generated with immunoSEQ multiplex PCR, while TCRdb's copy carries only in-frame clones and drops some. The sample has under 150,000 clones, nearly 95% seen once. As regards this clone: What it binds is not known.

Germline-derived CDR1 and CDR2 are MDHEN and SYDVKM. J gave up 0 bases and V 3 bases, and 21 bases lay outside the gene matches. CDR3 size: 21 residues. The V call is TRBV28, the J call TRBJ2-7, with TRBD2 matching over 9 bases. This clonotype originated in an adult who received the AZD1222 COVID-19 vaccine. Material: peripheral blood, obtained 28 days after the second AZD1222 dose. The CDR3 DNA reads as TGTGCCAGCAGTTTTATCGGGGCAGGGCTAGCGGGGATCCTGGGCTCCTACGAGCAGTACTTC. Its translation: CASSFIGAGLAGILGSYEQYF.